What follows are 15 T cell receptor beta chains derived from one specimen sequenced in a study of shared clonotypes between healthy human individuals. Produced via immunoSEQ multiplex PCR; TCRdb's table is partial and in-frame only. The sample includes roughly 450,000 clones, less than 85% of them seen just once. The sample was PBMCs. Receptors were obtained from a woman aged 35 to 49 in good health. Some clones in this sample may be carry-over from other donors' samples.

This clone is a singleton in its sample. V and J are TRBV19 and TRBJ2-2; D tentatively reads TRBD1 or TRBD2 (5 bases each). The ends were cut back, 6 bases at V and 3 bases at J, with 14 bases in the middle. The CDR3 covers 15 residues. Germline CDR1 reads LNHDA; CDR2 reads SQIVND (reference sequence). Here the CDR3 DNA reads TGTGCCAGTAGCCCCTTGGGGGTTGACACCGGGGAGCTGTTTTTT. Residues: CASSPLGVDTGELFF.

V and J are TRBV7-2 and TRBJ2-5; 8 bases line up with TRBD1. V was clipped by 4 bases and J by 6 bases; unmatched bases: 7. The CDR3 is made up of 14 amino acids. Germline CDR1 and CDR2: SGHTA and FQGNSA. Written as DNA, the CDR3 is TGTGCCAGCAGCTCGCGCAGGGGGCAGCAGACCCAGTACTTC. Its translation is CASSSRRGQQTQYF.

The chain links TRBV10-3 to TRBJ2-7; 13 nucleotides line up with TRBD2. Trimming at V came to 7 bases and at J to 6 bases, leaving 6 bases not matched to a gene. The CDR3 runs to 14 residues. In germline, CDR1 is ENHRY, CDR2 SYGVKD. CDR3 nucleotide sequence: TGTGCCATCACCGGGACTAGCGGGATTGCCGAGCAGTACTTC. Residues: CAITGTSGIAEQYF.

The J gene is TRBJ2-1, the V gene TRBV5-1; D gene uncertain. CDR3 size: 14 residues. V lost 3 bases, J lost 1 base, and 8 bases lay in between. Germline V lookup: CDR1 SGHRS, CDR2 YFSETQ. For the CDR3, the DNA is TGCGCCAGCAGCTCGGGTTTATCCTACAATGAGCAGTTCTTC. As protein: CASSSGLSYNEQFF.

This clone came up a few times. This chain links TRBV5-6 with TRBJ2-3, with 7 bases lining up with TRBD2. CDR1 is SGHDT and CDR2 is YYEEEE in the germline V gene. The junction had 18 bases not matched to a gene; V was cut back by 4 bases and J by 13 bases. This CDR3 comprises 15 residues. The CDR3 here is CASSRTKREAVEEYF. The DNA for the CDR3 is TGTGCCAGCAGCCGGACGAAGCGGGAAGCCGTTGAAGAGTATTTT.

This clone was seen a few times. The chain uses TRBV28 and TRBJ2-2; 14 nucleotides match TRBD2. This CDR3 contains 22 residues. The J segment lost 0 bases and the V segment lost 2 bases, leaving 14 bases of the junction unmatched. Per the germline V gene, CDR1 is MDHEN and CDR2 is SYDVKM. The CDR3 loop reads CASSLLWATGTSGRTNTGELFF. The CDR3 DNA reads as TGTGCCAGCAGTTTACTTTGGGCAACCGGGACTAGCGGGAGAACGAACACCGGGGAGCTGTTTTTT. The full variable domain, in which reference TRBV28 and TRBJ2-2 provide the parts outside the CDR3, is DVKVTQSSRYLVKRTGEKVFLECVQDMDHENMFWYRQDPGLGLRLIYFSYDVKMKEKGDIPEGYSVSREKKERFSLILESASTNQTSMYLCASSLLWATGTSGRTNTGELFFGEGSRLTVL.

Note on this clone: This may be a read error: a much more frequent sequence differs by one nucleotide. This rearrangement joins TRBV5-1 to TRBJ2-7; the match to TRBD2 covers 11 bases. The junction had 3 bases not matched to a gene; V was cut back by 4 bases and J by 3 bases. The germline V gene encodes CDR1 SGHRS and CDR2 YFSETQ. There are 14 residues in the CDR3. CDR3 nucleotide sequence: TGCGCCAGCAGCCAAGGGACTAGCGGCTACGAGCAGTACTTC. Its translation: CASSQGTSGYEQYF.

This clone was counted once. The rearrangement uses TRBV19 and TRBJ2-3; 12 bases match TRBD2. Losses at the gene ends were 6 bases for V and 5 bases for J; bases not matched to a gene: 6. The germline gives CDR1 LNHDA, CDR2 SQIVND (reference sequence). The CDR3 is made up of 15 amino acids. The CDR3, as DNA: TGTGCCAGTAGGGAGACTAGCGGGAGCGGAGATACGCAGTATTTT. Its translation: CASRETSGSGDTQYF.

This clone was seen a single time. V and J are TRBV28 and TRBJ2-7; 8 positions match TRBD2. The CDR3 consists of 15 residues. CDR1 is MDHEN and CDR2 is SYDVKM in the germline V gene. Trimming removed 7 bases from V and 4 bases from J; junction bases left unmatched: 12. The CDR3 nucleotides read TGTGCCAGCACCCCTGCCCCGGGAGGGCCGTACGAGCAGTACTTC. Residues: CASTPAPGGPYEQYF.

This chain uses TRBV5-1 with TRBJ2-7, with 7 bases lining up with TRBD2. In germline, CDR1 is SGHRS, CDR2 YFSETQ. V shed 0 bases, J shed 2 bases, and the junction held 5 bases outside the gene matches. CDR3 length: 15 residues. The CDR3 DNA reads TGCGCCAGCAGCTTGGATACTAGCGCTACCTACGAGCAGTACTTC. Its protein is CASSLDTSATYEQYF.

V gene TRBV28 combines with J gene TRBJ1-5, with D possibly TRBD1 on 6 matching bases. Per germline, CDR1 MDHEN and CDR2 SYDVKM. The CDR3 covers 16 residues. Trimming removed 4 bases at V and 4 bases at J, with 17 bases between. CDR3 residues: CASSSNRDRGNQPQHF. Here the CDR3 DNA reads TGTGCCAGCAGTTCGAACAGGGATCGGGGAAATCAGCCCCAGCATTTT.

The chain recombines TRBV7-9 with TRBJ2-5; tentative D call: TRBD1 (6 bases). From germline, CDR1 is SEHNR and CDR2 FQNEAQ (reference sequence). This CDR3 is 15 amino acids long. The germline V and J ends were trimmed by 6 bases and 4 bases, with 18 bases remaining between them. The CDR3 region has the DNA TGTGCCAGCAGACGGGATTGGGGGACACCAGAGACCCAGTACTTC. Its protein is CASRRDWGTPETQYF.

The J gene is TRBJ2-1, the V gene TRBV4-3; 8 bases are shared with TRBD1. CDR3 length: 14 residues. With V trimmed by 1 base and J by 12 bases, 8 bases remained unmatched. Germline loops: CDR1 LGHNA, CDR2 YSLEER. CDR3 protein: CASSQVKEGQGQFF. For the CDR3, the DNA is TGCGCCAGCAGCCAAGTGAAAGAAGGACAGGGGCAGTTCTTC.

This clone came up a few times. This rearrangement joins TRBV15 to TRBJ2-7; weak D call: TRBD2 (7 bases). Germline loops: CDR1 LNHNV, CDR2 YYDKDF (reference sequence). The CDR3 loop spans 14 amino acids. Between the trimmed V and J ends, which lost 3 bases and 5 bases, there was a span of 14 bases. CDR3 nucleotides: TGTGCCACCAGCAGGGGGGGGCCGGCGGACGAGCAGTACTTC. It codes for CATSRGGPADEQYF.

The rearrangement joins TRBV27 to TRBJ2-1; D assignment may be TRBD1 or TRBD2 (5 bases each). Germline CDR1 and CDR2: MNHEY and SMNVEV (reference sequence). Trimming removed 5 bases from V and 6 bases from J, with 14 bases in between. The CDR3 is 14 residues long. CDR3 loop: CASSPRGEINEQFF. CDR3 nucleotides: TGTGCCAGCAGTCCCCGAGGGGAAATCAATGAGCAGTTCTTC.